The clone carrying this TCR beta chain was counted only a few times. CDR3 length: 12 residues. Germline values: CDR1 GTSNPN, CDR2 SVGIG (reference sequence). Trimming removed 4 bases from V and 5 bases from J, with 10 bases in between. Data came from immunoSEQ multiplex PCR; TCRdb stores just in-frame clones and leaves some out. This sample carries about 1 million clones, about 75% of them seen once, and the ten largest clones take about 1.5%. The sample comes from a study of shared clonotypes between healthy human individuals. V gene TRBV30 combines with J gene TRBJ2-3; D remains unclear. What was sequenced was memory CD4+ T cells sorted from blood. Regarding subset: CD45RA-negative fraction. This sequence originates from a man aged 18 to 29 in good health. CDR3 residues: CAWMRSQDTQYF. CDR3 in DNA: TGTGCCTGGATGAGGAGTCAAGATACGCAGTATTTT.